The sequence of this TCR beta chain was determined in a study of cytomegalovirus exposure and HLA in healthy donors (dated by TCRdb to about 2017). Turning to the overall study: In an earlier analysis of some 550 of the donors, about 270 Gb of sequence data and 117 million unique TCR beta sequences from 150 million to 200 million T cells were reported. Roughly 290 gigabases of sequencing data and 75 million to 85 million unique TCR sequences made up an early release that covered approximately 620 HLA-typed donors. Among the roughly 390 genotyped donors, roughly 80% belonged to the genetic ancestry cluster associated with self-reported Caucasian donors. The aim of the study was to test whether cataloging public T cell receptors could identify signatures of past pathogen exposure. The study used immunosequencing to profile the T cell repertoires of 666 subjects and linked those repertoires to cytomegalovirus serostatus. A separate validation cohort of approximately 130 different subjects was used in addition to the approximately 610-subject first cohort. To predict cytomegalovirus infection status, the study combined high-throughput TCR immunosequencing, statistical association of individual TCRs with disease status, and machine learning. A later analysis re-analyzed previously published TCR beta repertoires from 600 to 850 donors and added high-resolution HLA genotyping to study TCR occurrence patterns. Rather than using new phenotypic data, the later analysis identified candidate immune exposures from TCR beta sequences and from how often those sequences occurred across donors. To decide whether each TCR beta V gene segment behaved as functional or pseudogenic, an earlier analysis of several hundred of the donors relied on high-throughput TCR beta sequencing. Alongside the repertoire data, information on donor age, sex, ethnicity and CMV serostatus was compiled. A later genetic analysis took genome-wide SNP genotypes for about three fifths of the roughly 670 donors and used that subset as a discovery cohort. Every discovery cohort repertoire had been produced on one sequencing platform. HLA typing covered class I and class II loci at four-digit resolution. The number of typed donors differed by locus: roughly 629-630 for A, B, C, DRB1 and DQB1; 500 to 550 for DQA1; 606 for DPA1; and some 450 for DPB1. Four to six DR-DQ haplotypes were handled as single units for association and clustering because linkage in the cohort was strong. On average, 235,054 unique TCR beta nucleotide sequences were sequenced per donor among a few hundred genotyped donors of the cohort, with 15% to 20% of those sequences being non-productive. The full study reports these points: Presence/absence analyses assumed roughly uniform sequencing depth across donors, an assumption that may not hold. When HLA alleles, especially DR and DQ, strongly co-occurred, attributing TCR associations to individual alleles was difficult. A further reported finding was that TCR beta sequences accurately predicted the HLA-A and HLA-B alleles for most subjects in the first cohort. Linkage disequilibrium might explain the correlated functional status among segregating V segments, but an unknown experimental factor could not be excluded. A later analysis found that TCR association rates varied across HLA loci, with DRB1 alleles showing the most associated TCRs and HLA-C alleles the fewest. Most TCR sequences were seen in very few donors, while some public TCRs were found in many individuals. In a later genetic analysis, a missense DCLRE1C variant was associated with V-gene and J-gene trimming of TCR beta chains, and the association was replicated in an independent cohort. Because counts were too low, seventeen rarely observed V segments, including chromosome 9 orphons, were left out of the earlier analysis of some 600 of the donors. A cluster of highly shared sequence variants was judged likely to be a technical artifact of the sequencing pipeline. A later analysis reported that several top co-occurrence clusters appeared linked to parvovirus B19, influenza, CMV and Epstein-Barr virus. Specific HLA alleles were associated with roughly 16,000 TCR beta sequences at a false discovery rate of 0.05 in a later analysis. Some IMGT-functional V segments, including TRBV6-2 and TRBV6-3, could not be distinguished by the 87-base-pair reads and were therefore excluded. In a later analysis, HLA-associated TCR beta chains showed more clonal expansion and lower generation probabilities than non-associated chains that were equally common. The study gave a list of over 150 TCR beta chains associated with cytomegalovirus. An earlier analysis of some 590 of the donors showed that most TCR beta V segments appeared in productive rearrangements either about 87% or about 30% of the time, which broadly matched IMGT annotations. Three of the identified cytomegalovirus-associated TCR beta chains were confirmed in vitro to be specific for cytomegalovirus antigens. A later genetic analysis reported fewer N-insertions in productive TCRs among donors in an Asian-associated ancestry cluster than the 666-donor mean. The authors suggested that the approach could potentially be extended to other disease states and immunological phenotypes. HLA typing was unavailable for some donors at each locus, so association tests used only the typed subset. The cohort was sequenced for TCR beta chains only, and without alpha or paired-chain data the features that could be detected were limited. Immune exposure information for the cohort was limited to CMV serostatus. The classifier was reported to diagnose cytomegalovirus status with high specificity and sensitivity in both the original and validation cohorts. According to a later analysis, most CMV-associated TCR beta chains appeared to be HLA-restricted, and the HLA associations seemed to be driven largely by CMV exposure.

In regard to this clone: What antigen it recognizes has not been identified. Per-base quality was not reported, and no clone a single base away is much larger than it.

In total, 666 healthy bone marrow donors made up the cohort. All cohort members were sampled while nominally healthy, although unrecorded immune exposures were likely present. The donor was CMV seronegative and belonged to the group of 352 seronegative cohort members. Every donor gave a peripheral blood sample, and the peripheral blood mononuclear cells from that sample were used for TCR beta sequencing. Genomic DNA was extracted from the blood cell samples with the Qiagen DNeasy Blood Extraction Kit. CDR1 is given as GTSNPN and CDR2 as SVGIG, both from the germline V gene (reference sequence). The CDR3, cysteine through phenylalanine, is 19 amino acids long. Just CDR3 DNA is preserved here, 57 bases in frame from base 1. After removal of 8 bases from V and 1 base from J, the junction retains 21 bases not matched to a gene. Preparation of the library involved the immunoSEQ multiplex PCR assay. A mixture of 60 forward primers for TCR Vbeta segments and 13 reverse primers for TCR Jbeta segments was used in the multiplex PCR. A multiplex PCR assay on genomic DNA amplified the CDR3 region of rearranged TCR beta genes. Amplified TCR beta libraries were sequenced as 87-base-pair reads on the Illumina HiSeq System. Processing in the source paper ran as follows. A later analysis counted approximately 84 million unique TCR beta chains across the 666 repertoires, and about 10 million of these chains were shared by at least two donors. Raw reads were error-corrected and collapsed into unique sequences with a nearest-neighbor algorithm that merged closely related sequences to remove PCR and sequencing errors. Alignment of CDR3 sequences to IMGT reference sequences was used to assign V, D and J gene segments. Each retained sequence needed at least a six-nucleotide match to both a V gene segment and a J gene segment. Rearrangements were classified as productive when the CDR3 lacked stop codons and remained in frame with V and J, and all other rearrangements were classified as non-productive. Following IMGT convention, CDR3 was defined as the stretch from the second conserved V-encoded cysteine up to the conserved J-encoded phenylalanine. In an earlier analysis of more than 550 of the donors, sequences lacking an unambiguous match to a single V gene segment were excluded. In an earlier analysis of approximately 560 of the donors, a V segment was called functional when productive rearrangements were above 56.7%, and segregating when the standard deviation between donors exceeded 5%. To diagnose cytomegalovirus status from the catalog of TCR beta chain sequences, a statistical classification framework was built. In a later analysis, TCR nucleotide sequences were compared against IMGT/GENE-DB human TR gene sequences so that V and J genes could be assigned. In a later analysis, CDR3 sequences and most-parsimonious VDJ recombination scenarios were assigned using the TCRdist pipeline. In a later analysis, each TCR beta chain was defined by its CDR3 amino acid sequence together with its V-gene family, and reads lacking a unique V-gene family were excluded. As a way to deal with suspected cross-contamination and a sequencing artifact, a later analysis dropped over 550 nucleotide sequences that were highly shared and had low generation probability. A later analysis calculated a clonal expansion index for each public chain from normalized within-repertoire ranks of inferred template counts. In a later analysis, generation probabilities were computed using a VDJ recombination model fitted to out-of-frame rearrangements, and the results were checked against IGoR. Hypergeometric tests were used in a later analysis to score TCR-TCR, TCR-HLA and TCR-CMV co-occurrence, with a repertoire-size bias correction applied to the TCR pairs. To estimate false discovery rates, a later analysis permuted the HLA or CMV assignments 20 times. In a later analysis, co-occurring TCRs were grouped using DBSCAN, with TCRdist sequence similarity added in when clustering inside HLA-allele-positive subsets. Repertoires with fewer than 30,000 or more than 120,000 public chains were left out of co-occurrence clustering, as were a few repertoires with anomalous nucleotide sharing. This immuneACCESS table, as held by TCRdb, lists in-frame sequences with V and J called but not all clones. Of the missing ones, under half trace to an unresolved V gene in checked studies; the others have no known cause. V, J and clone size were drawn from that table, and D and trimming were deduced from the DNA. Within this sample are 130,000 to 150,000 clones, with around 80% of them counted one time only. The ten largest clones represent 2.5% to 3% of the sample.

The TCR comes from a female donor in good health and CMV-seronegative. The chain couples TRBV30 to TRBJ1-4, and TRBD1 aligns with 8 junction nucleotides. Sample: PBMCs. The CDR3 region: CAGEIKVRGRFVTNEKLFF. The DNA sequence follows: TGTGCCGGGGAGATCAAGGTCAGGGGGCGGTTTGTAACTAATGAAAAACTGTTTTTT.